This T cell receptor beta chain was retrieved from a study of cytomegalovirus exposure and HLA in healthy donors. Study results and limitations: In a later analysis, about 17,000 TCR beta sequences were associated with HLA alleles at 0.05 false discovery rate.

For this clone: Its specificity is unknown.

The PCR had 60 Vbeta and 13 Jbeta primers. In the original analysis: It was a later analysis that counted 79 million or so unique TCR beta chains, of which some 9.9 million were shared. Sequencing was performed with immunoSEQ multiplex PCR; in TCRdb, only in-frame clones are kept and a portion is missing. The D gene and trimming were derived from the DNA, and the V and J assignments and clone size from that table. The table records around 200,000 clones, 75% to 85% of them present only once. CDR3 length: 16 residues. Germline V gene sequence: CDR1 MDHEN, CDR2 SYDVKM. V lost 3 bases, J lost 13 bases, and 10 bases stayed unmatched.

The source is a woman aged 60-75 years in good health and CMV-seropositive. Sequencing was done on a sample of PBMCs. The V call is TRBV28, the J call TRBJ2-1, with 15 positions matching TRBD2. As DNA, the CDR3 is TGTGCCAGCAGTTTCCCGGGACTAGCGGGGGGATACCGCCAGTTCTTC. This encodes CASSFPGLAGGYRQFF.